This T cell receptor (beta chain) derives from a study of T cell repertoires in cytomegalovirus infection. Study overall: Shared public TCR beta signatures pointed to both CMV infection and a matching HLA type. Study-wide findings and caveats: HLA-C-restricted CMV-specific TCR beta clonotypes were dominant in the ex vivo response.

A remark on this clonotype: Its antigen is undetermined.

The CDR3 totals 14 residues. V trimming: 6 bases; J trimming: 8 bases; junction bases outside the gene matches: 8. Germline CDR1 MNHEY, CDR2 SVGAGI. TCRdb re-derived calls from the reads in MiXCR, one entry per CDR3 protein. This table has approximately 400,000 distinct CDR3 sequences, approximately 31% appearing once. This receptor was obtained from a human donor in good health (CMV status not recorded). Some clones in this sample may be carry-over from other donors' samples. The rearrangement uses TRBV6-5 and TRBJ1-2, with 11 bases that match TRBD1. Sequenced sample: PBMCs. As DNA, the CDR3 is TGTGCCAGCAGGGCAGGACAGGGGGCAGGCGGCTACACCTTC. Protein: CASRAGQGAGGYTF.